The present entry profiles one T cell receptor (beta chain) with its context. Among Cohort 3 donors, those recovered had two negative PCRs, clearance, or symptom resolution. These data originate in a study of blood T cell repertoires in COVID-19. Overall study: Sources were T cells, B-cell-depleted T cells, or PBMCs; the material itself was cDNA or gDNA.

Unmatched junction bases numbered 8, after V lost 8 bases and J lost 2 bases. The germline CDR1 and CDR2 sequences are MNHEY and SMNVEV (reference sequence). CDR3 length equals 14 residues. Profiling relied on immunoSEQ multiplex PCR, and the TCRdb table lists in-frame clones only, not all of them. This sample yields approximately 300,000 clones, of which more than 70% are seen a single time; roughly 5.3% belongs to the top ten. The receptor was isolated from a woman aged 25 to 45 who had recovered from COVID-19. The V call is TRBV27, the J call TRBJ1-2, with 7 bases matching TRBD1. The sequenced sample was PBMCs or T cells enriched from blood (not recorded which). The CDR3 reads CASGTAYLNYGYTF. The CDR3 DNA follows: TGTGCCAGCGGGACAGCCTACCTGAACTATGGCTACACCTTC.